The 22 T cell receptor beta chains listed next were all sequenced from one sample in a study of T cells in Graves' hyperthyroidism and ophthalmopathy. The investigators amplified TCR beta CDR3 regions from RNA transcripts. The HTBI primer set was used in a first-round RT-PCR of the TCR CDR3. Each CDR3 protein is one row after TCRdb ran MiXCR on the multiplex PCR reads. The sample consists of under 350,000 distinct CDR3 sequences, 18% of them appearing once. Material for sequencing was blood. The receptors stem from a woman aged 45 to 65 with Graves' hyperthyroidism.

This clonotype was counted ten times or more. The chain combines TRBV3-1 with TRBJ2-2; 7 nucleotides match TRBD2. This CDR3 spans 16 amino acids. V lost 0 bases and J lost 5; bases outside the gene matches: 6. In germline, CDR1 is LGHDT, CDR2 YNNKEL (reference sequence). CDR3 nucleotide sequence: TGTGCCAGCAGCCAAGAAGGCGGGAGACGAACCGGGGAGCTGTTTTTT. Its translation: CASSQEGGRRTGELFF.

The J gene is TRBJ2-3, the V gene TRBV9; D is unclear. Germline V CDR1 and CDR2: SGDLS, YYNGEE. The V and J ends lost 5 bases and 2 bases respectively, with 12 bases between them. This CDR3 has 14 amino acids. The CDR3 region is CASSFGSYTDTQYF. The DNA for the CDR3 is TGTGCCAGCAGTTTCGGCAGTTACACAGATACGCAGTATTTT. Full variable domain (remainder filled in from reference TRBV9 and TRBJ2-3): DSGVTQTPKHLITATGQRVTLRCSPRSGDLSVYWYQQSLDQGLQFLIQYYNGEERAKGNILERFSAQQFPDLHSELNLSSLELGDSALYFCASSFGSYTDTQYFGPGTRLTVL.

This clonotype was recorded many times. CDR3 region: CASSQTGWQPQHF. The DNA of the CDR3 is TGTGCCAGCAGTCAGACAGGGTGGCAGCCCCAGCATTTT. This rearrangement joins TRBV28 to TRBJ1-5; 7 nucleotides align to TRBD1. In germline, CDR1 is MDHEN, CDR2 SYDVKM. This CDR3 is 13 amino acids long. V lost 5 bases, J lost 7 bases, and 5 bases stayed unmatched.

This clonotype was detected ten times or more. The chain recombines TRBV29-1 with TRBJ1-1; tentative D call: TRBD1 (5 bases). This CDR3 has 13 residues. The germline V gene encodes CDR1 SQVTM and CDR2 ANQGSEA. The V end was cut by 3 bases, the J end by 1 base, with 9 bases between. The DNA for the CDR3 is TGCAGCGTTGAGACAGTCAAGAACACTGAAGCTTTCTTT. Its translation is CSVETVKNTEAFF.

The chain employs TRBV19 and TRBJ2-2, with a tentative D call TRBD1 (5 bases). Germline V lookup: CDR1 LNHDA, CDR2 SQIVND (reference sequence). Trimming stripped 9 bases from V and 7 bases from J, with 24 bases between. The length of the CDR3 is 16 residues. This CDR3 reads CASRAPGQGLFGELFF. The CDR3 DNA is TGTGCCAGCCGAGCCCCCGGGCAGGGATTATTCGGGGAGCTGTTTTTT.

The chain links TRBV12-3 or TRBV12-4 to TRBJ1-2; 10 nucleotides match TRBD1. The CDR3 is 14 residues long. Trimming cost V 5 bases and J 4 bases; bases outside gene matches: 4. CDR3 DNA: TGTGCCAGCAGTCGACAGGGGGCGGGCTATGGCTACACCTTC. Its translation: CASSRQGAGYGYTF.

This clonotype was recorded many times. The genes are TRBV11-2 and TRBJ2-7, with D maybe TRBD1 (6 bases). The CDR3 is made up of 14 amino acids. V was clipped by 3 bases and J by 0 bases, with 9 bases between them. Germline V lookup: CDR1 SGHAT, CDR2 FQNNGV. In nucleotides, the CDR3 is TGTGCCAGCAGCTTGGACAGCTACTCCTACGAGCAGTACTTC. Amino acid sequence: CASSLDSYSYEQYF.

The rearrangement uses TRBV6-1 and TRBJ2-3; a possible D gene is TRBD2 (7 bases). V was cut by 7 bases and J by 2 bases, with 19 bases left in between. Germline V gene sequence: CDR1 MNHNS, CDR2 SASEGT. This CDR3 is 16 amino acids long. The CDR3 region has the DNA TGTGCCAGCACCCCGGCCCGCGGGGGCACCACAGATACGCAGTATTTT. Translation gives CASTPARGGTTDTQYF.

This clonotype has a count of ten or more. V is TRBV20-1 and J is TRBJ2-3; weak D call: TRBD1 (6 bases). The ends were cut back, 5 bases at V and 5 bases at J, with 20 bases in the middle. Germline lookup yields CDR1 DFQATT and CDR2 SNEGSKA (reference sequence). This CDR3 comprises 15 residues. Here the CDR3 reads CSALPLSLGGDTQYF. CDR3 DNA: TGCAGTGCTCTCCCCTTGAGTCTAGGGGGAGATACGCAGTATTTT.

This clonotype has more than one count but fewer than ten. This chain connects TRBV12-3 or TRBV12-4 to TRBJ1-5, with D uncertain. Trimming removed 3 bases from V and 2 bases from J, with 11 bases in between. The CDR3 is made up of 15 amino acids. As DNA, the CDR3 is TGTGCCAGCAGTTTGGAGGGTTATGGCAATCAGCCCCAGCATTTT. Protein: CASSLEGYGNQPQHF.

This clonotype was seen a handful of times. This sequence joins TRBV19 and TRBJ1-5, with 7 bases lining up with TRBD1. The CDR3 runs to 15 residues. Germline CDR1 and CDR2: LNHDA and SQIVND (reference sequence). The J segment lost 4 bases and the V segment lost 5 bases, leaving 8 bases of the junction unmatched. The CDR3: CASSVSGQPNQPQHF. DNA for the CDR3: TGTGCCAGTAGTGTTTCGGGACAGCCTAATCAGCCCCAGCATTTT.

The CDR3 DNA reads as TGTGCCAGCGCGAGAAGCCCGTGGGGGCTCGACACAGATACGCAGTATTTT. This translates into CASARSPWGLDTDTQYF. The chain joins TRBV6-1 to TRBJ2-3; D perhaps matches TRBD1 (6 bases). The CDR3 extends over 17 amino acids. The germline V gene encodes CDR1 MNHNS and CDR2 SASEGT. V lost 8 bases and J 2 bases, leaving 23 bases between the germline ends.

Many counts were recorded for this clonotype. The gene calls are TRBV7-2 and TRBJ1-1; possible D gene TRBD1, 5 bases. V was shortened by 4 bases and J by 1 base, with 7 bases between the two germline ends. This CDR3 has 13 amino acids. CDR1 is SGHTA and CDR2 is FQGNSA in the germline V gene. This CDR3 is CASSWGENTEAFF. The DNA of the CDR3 is TGTGCCAGCAGCTGGGGCGAGAACACTGAAGCTTTCTTT.

The chain joins TRBV9 to TRBJ1-2, with D hard to call. CDR1 and CDR2 from the germline V gene are SGDLS and YYNGEE. This CDR3 is 11 amino acids long. V was trimmed by 3 bases and J by 8 bases, leaving 8 bases between them. The CDR3 protein is CASSGSPGYTF. CDR3 sequence (DNA): TGTGCCAGCAGCGGGTCACCGGGCTACACCTTC. The whole variable domain, remainder taken from reference TRBV9 and TRBJ1-2, is DSGVTQTPKHLITATGQRVTLRCSPRSGDLSVYWYQQSLDQGLQFLIQYYNGEERAKGNILERFSAQQFPDLHSELNLSSLELGDSALYFCASSGSPGYTFGSGTRLTVV.

The chain recombines TRBV19 with TRBJ1-1; no clear D. The CDR3 spans 12 residues. V lost 6 bases and J lost 8, with 13 bases in between. Germline-derived CDR1 and CDR2 are LNHDA and SQIVND (reference sequence). DNA of the CDR3: TGTGCCAGTAGCCTAAGACCCGGGGAAGCTTTCTTT. Amino acid sequence: CASSLRPGEAFF.

The rearrangement links TRBV20-1 to TRBJ2-7; D unclear. Looked up from germline, CDR1 is DFQATT and CDR2 is SNEGSKA (reference sequence). Trimming took off 2 bases at V and 0 bases at J, with 8 bases between the two ends. CDR3 size: 13 residues. CDR3 sequence (DNA): TGCAGTGCTAGAAGCGCCAGCTCCTACGAGCAGTACGTC. Translating it yields CSARSASSYEQYV.

This clonotype came up many times. This CDR3 is CASSGGDVRYGYTF. Here the CDR3 DNA reads TGTGCCAGCAGCGGCGGGGATGTCCGCTATGGCTACACCTTC. The chain is built from TRBV3-1 and TRBJ1-2, with no clear D. The CDR3 length is 14 residues. CDR1 LGHDT and CDR2 YNNKEL come from the germline V gene (reference sequence). Trimming pared 5 bases from V and 4 bases from J, leaving 14 bases between.

The V call is TRBV6-1, the J call TRBJ1-1; 7 bases are a match to TRBD1. CDR1 is MNHNS, CDR2 SASEGT, per germline. The CDR3 is 11 residues long. J lost 8 bases, V lost 6 bases, and 3 bases had no gene match. The CDR3 is CASRSDREAFF. The CDR3 bases are TGTGCCAGCAGATCGGACAGGGAAGCTTTCTTT.

This clonotype came up many times. The chain uses TRBV12-3 or TRBV12-4 and TRBJ2-3, with D tentatively TRBD1 (5 bases). Trimming stripped 7 bases from V and 2 bases from J, with 16 bases between. CDR3 length equals 15 residues. CDR3 DNA: TGTGCCAGCACGATGGGGCAGATCTACACAGATACGCAGTATTTT. This translates into CASTMGQIYTDTQYF.

With regard to this clonotype: A much larger clone lies a single base off, so this may be a read error. A read error is likely, as this CDR3 ends without the conserved phenylalanine or tryptophan. The chain combines TRBV28 with TRBJ2-5; 13 nucleotides line up with TRBD2. Losses at the gene ends were 4 bases for V and 5 bases for J; bases not matched to a gene: 7. The CDR3 is made up of 16 amino acids. CDR1 and CDR2 from the germline V gene are MDHEN and SYDVKM. CDR3: CASSSTGTSGMETQYL. CDR3 DNA sequence: TGTGCCAGCAGTTCGACCGGGACTAGCGGGATGGAGACCCAGTACCTC.

This clonotype has a handful of counts. The chain carries TRBV12-3 or TRBV12-4 and TRBJ1-6; a weak D match, TRBD1 (5 bases). The CDR3 is 13 amino acids. V was clipped by 2 bases and J by 8 bases, with 7 bases between them. The CDR3 sequence is CASSLIRDSPLHF. The DNA of the CDR3 is TGTGCCAGCAGTTTAATCAGGGATTCACCCCTCCACTTT.

This clonotype was picked up many times. The V gene is TRBV5-1, the J gene TRBJ1-5, with 7 bases lining up with TRBD1. CDR1 is SGHRS and CDR2 is YFSETQ in the germline V gene. The CDR3 spans 14 residues. Trimming took 9 bases from V and 2 from J; bases not matched to a gene: 8. CDR3 nucleotides: TGCGCCACCCTGACAGGGTCGGGCAATCAGCCCCAGCATTTT. Translation: CATLTGSGNQPQHF.